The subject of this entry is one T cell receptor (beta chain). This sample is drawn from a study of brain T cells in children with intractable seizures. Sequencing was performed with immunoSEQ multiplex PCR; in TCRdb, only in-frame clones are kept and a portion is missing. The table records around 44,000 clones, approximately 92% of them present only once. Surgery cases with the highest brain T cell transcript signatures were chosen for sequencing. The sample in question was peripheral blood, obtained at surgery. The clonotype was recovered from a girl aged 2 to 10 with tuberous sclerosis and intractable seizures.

The chain's CDR3 is CASSRLGIGGSGNTIYF. The DNA for the CDR3 is TGTGCCAGCAGCCGGCTGGGTATTGGGGGCTCTGGAAACACCATATATTTT. The V call is TRBV7-2, the J call TRBJ1-3; maybe TRBD1 (5 bases). Per the germline V gene, CDR1 is SGHTA and CDR2 is FQGNSA. CDR3 size: 17 residues. The V gene lost 5 bases and the J gene lost 0 bases, with 17 bases spanning the gap.